These 19 T cell receptor beta chains were all obtained from the same sample, sequenced in a study of cytomegalovirus exposure and HLA in healthy donors. PCR was performed using 60 Vbeta and 13 Jbeta primers. Produced via immunoSEQ multiplex PCR; TCRdb's table is partial and in-frame only. The profile shows just over 200,000 clones, around 86% of them singletons. Sequenced sample: PBMCs. These receptors all stem from a woman in her thirties or forties in good health and CMV-seronegative.

The chain uses TRBV15 and TRBJ1-5, with D unresolved. Per germline, CDR1 LNHNV and CDR2 YYDKDF (reference sequence). Trimming took off 6 bases at V and 5 bases at J, with 26 bases between the two ends. This CDR3 spans 18 amino acids. The CDR3 DNA is TGTGCCACCAGTCAGAGAGTTATCGGCAGCCAACGGGATCAGCCCCAGCATTTT. It specifies CATSQRVIGSQRDQPQHF.

The chain links TRBV4-1 to TRBJ2-3, with TRBD1 identical over 11 bases. The CDR3 is 15 residues long. Germline V CDR1 and CDR2: MGHRA, YSYEKL. V trimming: 0 bases; J trimming: 9 bases; junction bases outside the gene matches: 5. In DNA form, the CDR3 reads TGCGCCAGCAGCCAAGATCAGGGGACAGGGGGAACGCAGTATTTT. This gives the protein CASSQDQGTGGTQYF.

This rearrangement joins TRBV11-2 to TRBJ2-2, with a tentative D call TRBD1 (6 bases). In germline, CDR1 is SGHAT, CDR2 FQNNGV. This CDR3 is 16 amino acids long. With 5 bases removed from V and 3 bases from J, the gap between germline ends came to 16 bases. The DNA for the CDR3 is TGTGCCAGCAGCATAACCACAGCAGGGGACACCGGGGAGCTGTTTTTT. Protein product: CASSITTAGDTGELFF.

This clone showed up just a few times. The chain links TRBV5-4 to TRBJ2-7; TRBD1 is a possible D gene (5 bases). Looked up from germline, CDR1 is SGHNT and CDR2 is YYREEE (reference sequence). The CDR3 length is 14 residues. V was trimmed by 0 bases and J by 3 bases, leaving 10 bases between them. The DNA for the CDR3 is TGTGCCAGCAGCTTGGATCCAGGGTTCTACGAGCAGTACTTC. It is translated as CASSLDPGFYEQYF.

The rearrangement uses TRBV19 and TRBJ1-2; 7 nucleotides line up with TRBD1. Germline-derived CDR1 and CDR2 are LNHDA and SQIVND (reference sequence). After removal of 5 bases from V and 4 bases from J, the junction contained 7 bases not matched to a gene. This CDR3 spans 14 amino acids. The CDR3 spells CASSQQGRGYGYTF. CDR3 DNA sequence: TGTGCCAGTAGTCAACAGGGGAGAGGCTATGGCTACACCTTC.

The V and J genes are TRBV6-1 and TRBJ1-1; D is unresolved. Germline V gene lookup returns CDR1 MNHNS and CDR2 SASEGT. Trimming stripped 8 bases from V and 7 bases from J, with 11 bases between. This CDR3 comprises 11 residues. The CDR3 bases are TGTGCCAGCCCTCTGTTCGGTGAAGCTTTCTTT. Translation gives CASPLFGEAFF.

The chain uses TRBV9 and TRBJ2-5; 10 bases align to TRBD1. Trimming at V came to 3 bases and at J to 0 bases, leaving 8 bases not matched to a gene. The germline V gene has CDR1 SGDLS and CDR2 YYNGEE. The CDR3 has 17 amino acids. The CDR3 bases are TGTGCCAGCAGCGCTGACAGGGGGCTTCGTTACCAAGAGACCCAGTACTTC. Residues: CASSADRGLRYQETQYF.

In this sample, this clone turned up a few times. The V gene is TRBV2, the J gene TRBJ1-5, with 7 bases identical to TRBD1. V was clipped by 7 bases and J by 6 bases; unmatched bases: 12. This CDR3 contains 15 residues. Per the germline V gene, CDR1 is SNHLY and CDR2 is FYNNEI. The CDR3 DNA is TGTGCCAGCAACGGCAGGGGGGACTGGGGTCAGCCCCAGCATTTT. Amino acid sequence: CASNGRGDWGQPQHF.

V and J are TRBV6-1 and TRBJ1-2; D is possibly TRBD1 (5 bases). CDR3 size: 15 residues. V was shortened by 5 bases and J by 2 bases, with 15 bases between the two germline ends. CDR1 and CDR2 from the germline V gene are MNHNS and SASEGT. CDR3 sequence reads: CASSPPPGGNYGYTF. The CDR3 bases are TGTGCCAGCAGTCCACCCCCCGGGGGGAACTATGGCTACACCTTC.

The V call is TRBV2, the J call TRBJ2-5, with D perhaps matching TRBD2 (5 bases). Trimming shortened V by 2 bases and J by 4 bases, and 17 bases separated the two germline ends. Per germline, CDR1 SNHLY and CDR2 FYNNEI. The CDR3 runs 16 residues. This chain's CDR3 is CASSEYPAHRGETQYF. For the CDR3, the DNA is TGTGCCAGCAGTGAATACCCAGCGCACCGGGGAGAGACCCAGTACTTC.

The J gene is TRBJ2-2, the V gene TRBV18; no definite D call. V lost 0 bases and J 2 bases, leaving 16 bases between the germline ends. Looked up from germline, CDR1 is KGHSH and CDR2 is LQKENI. The CDR3 contains 18 residues. The CDR3 is CASSPPGATAFNTGELFF. The CDR3 bases are TGTGCCAGCTCACCACCCGGAGCTACTGCTTTTAACACCGGGGAGCTGTTTTTT.

A few counts support this clone. The chain uses TRBV7-8 and TRBJ1-1; no clear D. Trimming pared 1 base from V and 9 bases from J, leaving 12 bases between. Germline values: CDR1 SGHVS, CDR2 FQNEAQ. The CDR3 spans 13 residues. CDR3 residues: CASSLDRLRQAFF. The CDR3 bases are TGTGCCAGCAGCTTAGACCGACTCAGACAAGCTTTCTTT.

The chain employs TRBV6-5 and TRBJ2-7; weak D call: TRBD2 (6 bases). CDR3 length: 14 amino acids. V was trimmed by 2 bases and J by 1 base, leaving 9 bases between them. Germline CDR1 reads MNHEY; CDR2 reads SVGAGI. CDR3 sequence: CASSYDGSSYEQYF. As DNA, the CDR3 is TGTGCCAGCAGTTACGACGGGAGTTCCTACGAGCAGTACTTC.

The chain recombines TRBV2 with TRBJ2-7; 11 bases match TRBD2. The CDR3 runs to 14 residues. After removal of 7 bases from V and 4 bases from J, the junction contained 6 bases not matched to a gene. CDR1 is SNHLY, CDR2 FYNNEI, per germline. CDR3 amino acids: CASTKLAGDYEQYF. The DNA of the CDR3 is TGTGCCAGCACTAAACTAGCGGGGGATTACGAGCAGTACTTC. Using reference TRBV2 and TRBJ2-7 for the parts outside the CDR3, the full variable domain is EPEVTQTPSHQVTQMGQEVILRCVPISNHLYFYWYRQILGQKVEFLVSFYNNEISEKSEIFDDQFSVERPDGSNFTLKIRSTKLEDSAMYFCASTKLAGDYEQYFGPGTRLTVT.

This clone was observed a handful of times. CDR3 residues: CSVVSPWEQFF. In DNA, the CDR3 is TGCAGCGTTGTAAGCCCCTGGGAGCAGTTCTTC. This chain uses TRBV29-1 with TRBJ2-1; D call uncertain. This CDR3 is 11 amino acids long. Trimming left V 4 bases short and J 10 bases short, with 11 bases between. Germline V lookup: CDR1 SQVTM, CDR2 ANQGSEA.

This chain uses TRBV7-2 with TRBJ2-2; possible D gene TRBD1, 6 bases. The CDR3 runs to 15 residues. Germline values: CDR1 SGHTA, CDR2 FQGNSA. Between the trimmed V and J ends, which lost 6 bases and 5 bases, there was a span of 16 bases. In DNA form, the CDR3 reads TGTGCCAGCAGTTCACCCAACAGGGTAACCGGGGAGCTGTTTTTT. Translating gives CASSSPNRVTGELFF.

The rearrangement joins TRBV7-9 to TRBJ2-1; 7 bases map to TRBD2. Germline V gene data show CDR1 as SEHNR and CDR2 as FQNEAQ (reference sequence). Losses at the gene ends were 1 base for V and 2 bases for J; bases not matched to a gene: 2. The CDR3 is 15 amino acids. The CDR3 DNA follows: TGTGCCAGCAGCTTAGGGGGAGGGCCCTACAATGAGCAGTTCTTC. This codes for CASSLGGGPYNEQFF.

The chain combines TRBV30 with TRBJ1-1, with D unresolved. V lost 2 bases, J lost 7 bases, and 11 bases lay in between. Per germline, CDR1 GTSNPN and CDR2 SVGIG (reference sequence). This CDR3 is 12 amino acids long. In DNA, the CDR3 is TGTGCCTGGAGTCCCTCAATTAGTGAAGCTTTCTTT. It specifies CAWSPSISEAFF.

This chain uses TRBV5-1 with TRBJ2-2; perhaps TRBD1 as D (6 bases). The length of the CDR3 is 17 residues. The ends were cut back, 3 bases at V and 4 bases at J, with 19 bases in the middle. Germline CDR1 and CDR2: SGHRS and YFSETQ. CDR3 in DNA: TGCGCCAGCAGCTGGACAGTTCGGGACATTTTCACCGGGGAGCTGTTTTTT. Residues: CASSWTVRDIFTGELFF. The variable domain in full, with the rest retrieved from reference TRBV5-1 and TRBJ2-2, is KAGVTQTPRYLIKTRGQQVTLSCSPISGHRSVSWYQQTPGQGLQFLFEYFSETQRNKGNFPGRFSGRQFSNSRSEMNVSTLELGDSALYLCASSWTVRDIFTGELFFGEGSRLTVL.